Listed below are T cell receptor beta chains from one sample, sequenced in a study of T cells in narcolepsy. Clones were sequenced by immunoSEQ multiplex PCR, and TCRdb holds only the in-frame ones, with some missing. Of approximately 24,000 clones in the sample, about 80% are singletons; the top ten hold 0.71%. The sequencing sample was made of CD45RA- memory CD4+ T cells from PBMCs. The source is a human donor with narcolepsy. Both conserved end residues are part of each CDR3. A D gene is named only where the DNA matches it firmly. A row's size may be missing; if present it is once, few, many or a size class.

d_gene,abundance,v_gene,j_gene,len,CDR3aa,CDR3nt
NA,NA,TRBV5-1,TRBJ2-3,19,CASSLFGTVSGSSTDTQYF,TGCGCCAGCAGCTTGTTCGGGACAGTGAGCGGGAGTAGCACAGATACGCAGTATTTT
TRBD1,NA,TRBV5-4,TRBJ1-1,15,CASSPWGQGNTEAFF,TGTGCCAGCAGCCCCTGGGGACAGGGAAACACTGAAGCTTTCTTT
NA,NA,TRBV11-2,TRBJ1-1,13,CASSLEGRGQTFF,TGTGCCAGCAGCTTAGAAGGGCGGGGGCAAACTTTCTTT
NA,NA,TRBV2,TRBJ2-7,12,CASGGSSYEQYF,TGTGCCAGCGGCGGGTCTTCCTACGAGCAGTACTTC
TRBD1,once,TRBV5-1,TRBJ2-1,12,CASSMDRGEQFF,TGCGCCAGCAGCATGGACAGGGGTGAGCAGTTCTTC
TRBD2,NA,TRBV5-6,TRBJ2-2,16,CASSLRLAGGTGELFF,TGTGCCAGCAGCCTTAGACTAGCGGGGGGCACCGGGGAGCTGTTTTTT
NA,NA,TRBV7-9,TRBJ1-1,14,CASSLNGGNTEAFF,TGTGCCAGCAGTTTAAACGGGGGGAACACTGAAGCTTTCTTT
NA,NA,TRBV7-6,TRBJ2-5,15,CASSLGGTRGETQYF,TGTGCCAGCAGCTTAGGGGGGACACGGGGAGAGACCCAGTACTTC
NA,NA,TRBV6-1,TRBJ2-3,13,CASSGTYTDTQYF,TGTGCCAGCAGTGGGACATACACAGATACGCAGTATTTT
TRBD2,few,TRBV7-2,TRBJ2-7,15,CASRRTSGSSYEQYF,TGTGCCAGCAGGCGGACTAGCGGGAGCTCCTACGAGCAGTACTTC
NA,NA,TRBV6-5,TRBJ2-7,11,CASSTSYEQYF,TGTGCCAGCTCTACTTCCTACGAGCAGTACTTC
TRBD1,NA,TRBV6-1,TRBJ1-2,15,CASSEGMNRGIGYTF,TGTGCCAGCAGTGAAGGGATGAACAGGGGGATTGGCTACACCTTC
NA,few,TRBV2,TRBJ2-7,12,CASSDHSYEQYF,TGTGCCAGCAGTGATCACTCCTACGAGCAGTACTTC
TRBD1,once,TRBV6-6,TRBJ1-1,14,CASCDRVELGEAFF,TGTGCCAGCTGCGACAGGGTCGAACTAGGTGAAGCTTTCTTT